This is a list of T cell receptor beta chains from one sample in a study of neurological immune-mediated disorders. TCRdb recomputed calls from the 5' RACE reads with MiXCR, one row per CDR3 protein. In the table there are tens of thousands of distinct CDR3 sequences, less than 5.5% of which are singletons. Material: PBMCs. These receptors were obtained from a man under 40 with multiple sclerosis. Both conserved end residues are part of each CDR3. A D gene is named only where the DNA matches it firmly. Not every row has a clone size; where given, it reads once, few, many or a size class.

j_call clone_size v_call d_call cdr3_nt cdr3_aa
TRBJ1-4 many TRBV7-9 . TGTGCCAGCAGCTTAGGCATCAGTAGGGAAAAACTGTTTTTT CASSLGISREKLFF
TRBJ2-2 . TRBV4-2 . TGTGCCAGCAGCCAAGATGACGACACCGGGGAGCTGTTTTTT CASSQDDDTGELFF
TRBJ1-2 many TRBV6-6 . TGTGCCAGCAGACCGGACAGATATGGCTACACCTTC CASRPDRYGYTF
TRBJ2-1 many TRBV7-3 TRBD1 TGTGCCAGCAGCTCACCGGGACAGGGAACCTACAATGAGCAGTTCTTC CASSSPGQGTYNEQFF
TRBJ2-2 many TRBV4-1 . TGCGCCAGCAGCCAAGATGTGGGGAACACCGGGGAGCTGTTTTTT CASSQDVGNTGELFF
TRBJ1-1 many TRBV6-2/TRBV6-3 . TGTGCCAGCAGTTCGAACGTCGAGGAGATTGAAGCTTTCTTT CASSSNVEEIEAFF
TRBJ2-1 many TRBV5-1 . TGCGCCAGCAGCTTCGGACGGAACAATGAGCAGTTCTTC CASSFGRNNEQFF
TRBJ1-1 many TRBV3-1 . TGTGCCAGCAGCCAAGAACAGGGCTGGATGAACACTGAAGCTTTCTTT CASSQEQGWMNTEAFF
TRBJ1-2 many TRBV5-1 . TGCGCCAGCAGCTTGGGGGGCGACTATGGCTACACCTTC CASSLGGDYGYTF
TRBJ1-2 many TRBV12-3/TRBV12-4 . TGTGCCAGCAGTTCAGGAAACTATGGCTACACCTTC CASSSGNYGYTF
TRBJ2-2 . TRBV11-1 TRBD2 TGTGCCAGCAGCTCCCTCGGCGCTAGCGGGGGGAGCACCGGGGAGCTGTTTTTT CASSSLGASGGSTGELFF
TRBJ2-3 . TRBV9 . TGTGCCAGCAGCCCGTTCGGGGGCACAGATACGCAGTATTTT CASSPFGGTDTQYF
TRBJ2-1 . TRBV18 . TGTGCCAGCTCACCCGGTAGGGCTTCGACGCTCGATGAGCAGTTCTTC CASSPGRASTLDEQFF
TRBJ1-1 many TRBV4-1 . TGCGCCAGCAGCCAAGTTGCGGACCGAAACACTGAAGCTTTCTTT CASSQVADRNTEAFF
TRBJ1-2 many TRBV20-1 . TGCAGTGCCCACTCAGGTTTATCCTATGGCTACACCTTC CSAHSGLSYGYTF
TRBJ1-2 once TRBV4-1 TRBD1 TGCGCCAGCAGTGGGACAGGGGATTATGGCTACACCTTC CASSGTGDYGYTF
TRBJ2-5 many TRBV7-6 . TGTGCCAGCAGCTTAGAACTCCACGAGACCCAGTACTTC CASSLELHETQYF